The 4 T cell receptor beta chains below all came from one sample that was sequenced in a study of Ad26.COV2.S vaccination and SARS-CoV-2 variants. The data were produced by immunoSEQ multiplex PCR, yet TCRdb's version contains in-frame clones alone and is incomplete. The sample holds about 400,000 clones; about 83% are singletons and the top ten take about 8%. Described treatment: approximately 18 received Ad26.COV2.S at low or high dose, single or two shots; roughly 5 received placebo; per-sample allocation not given. At day 63 after the first vaccine or placebo injection, samples were drawn. The sample here was peripheral blood, taken in a trial of Ad26.COV2.S vaccine versus placebo. The receptors were sampled from a person aged 18 to 65 who received the Ad26.COV2.S COVID-19 vaccine or a placebo.

This clone was observed a few times. The chain combines TRBV9 with TRBJ2-7; the match to TRBD1 covers 7 bases. Per germline, CDR1 SGDLS and CDR2 YYNGEE. V lost 4 bases to trimming and J lost 3 bases; unmatched junction nucleotides: 4. This CDR3 has 13 amino acids. This CDR3 reads CASSLRDSYEQYF. The CDR3 nucleotides are TGTGCCAGCAGCCTAAGGGACAGCTACGAGCAGTACTTC.

In its sample, this clone was seen many times. V gene TRBV15 combines with J gene TRBJ1-5; possibly TRBD1 for D (5 bases). This CDR3 region has 15 residues. Germline V CDR1 and CDR2: LNHNV, YYDKDF (reference sequence). The V end was cut by 1 base, the J end by 2 bases, with 9 bases between. The CDR3 DNA is TGTGCCACCAGCAGAGTAAAGACAGGCAATCAGCCCCAGCATTTT. This sequence encodes CATSRVKTGNQPQHF.

This clone appeared a single time. V gene TRBV4-3 combines with J gene TRBJ2-3; no clear D. CDR1 LGHNA and CDR2 YSLEER come from the germline V gene. Trimming removed 0 bases at V and 2 bases at J, with 21 bases between. The CDR3 sequence is 19 residues long. The CDR3 sequence is CASSQDLSPPGRVTDTQYF. The CDR3 coding sequence is TGCGCCAGCAGCCAAGACCTTTCACCCCCCGGCCGAGTCACAGATACGCAGTATTTT.

The rearrangement uses TRBV20-1 and TRBJ2-3; D is unresolved. Trimming removed 3 bases at V and 2 bases at J, with 3 bases between. The CDR3 sequence is 11 residues long. Looked up from germline, CDR1 is DFQATT and CDR2 is SNEGSKA (reference sequence). This CDR3 reads CSASATDTQYF. For the CDR3, the DNA is TGCAGTGCTAGTGCCACAGATACGCAGTATTTT.